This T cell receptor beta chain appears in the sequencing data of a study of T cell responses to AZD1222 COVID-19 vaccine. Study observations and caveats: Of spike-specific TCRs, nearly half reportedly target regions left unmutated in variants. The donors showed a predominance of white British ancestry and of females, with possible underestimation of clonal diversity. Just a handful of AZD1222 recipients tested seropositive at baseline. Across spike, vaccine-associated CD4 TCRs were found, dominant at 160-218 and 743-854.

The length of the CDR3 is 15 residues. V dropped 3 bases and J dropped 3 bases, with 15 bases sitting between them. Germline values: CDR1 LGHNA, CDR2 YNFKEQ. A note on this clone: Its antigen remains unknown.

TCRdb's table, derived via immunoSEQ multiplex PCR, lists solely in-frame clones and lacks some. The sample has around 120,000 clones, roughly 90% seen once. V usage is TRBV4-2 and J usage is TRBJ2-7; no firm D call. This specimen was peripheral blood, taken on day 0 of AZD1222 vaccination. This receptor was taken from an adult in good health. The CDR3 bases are TGTGCCAGCAGCCAGCGGCTGGATCAAAACTACGAGCAGTACTTC. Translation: CASSQRLDQNYEQYF.